Following are 5 T cell receptor beta chains from one sample sequenced in a study of T cells after somatic rescue of genetic block. The protocol was immunoSEQ multiplex PCR, while the TCRdb copy is restricted to in-frame clones and leaves out a portion. Of roughly 71,000 clones listed, roughly 93% are singletons. The material sequenced was peripheral blood mononuclear cells (PBMCs). The receptors were sampled from a man younger than 40.

The chain recombines TRBV6-5 with TRBJ2-1, with TRBD2 matching over 16 bases. The CDR3 sequence is 15 residues long. Trimming cost V 6 bases and J 5 bases; bases outside gene matches: 1. Germline CDR1 MNHEY, CDR2 SVGAGI. As DNA, the CDR3 is TGTGCCAGCAGGGGACTAGCGGGAGGGGACAATGAGCAGTTCTTC. It encodes CASRGLAGGDNEQFF.

This clone was seen more than once but under ten times. V usage is TRBV5-8 and J usage is TRBJ2-1; possibly TRBD2 for D (6 bases). The CDR3 length is 16 residues. V was shortened by 4 bases and J by 10 bases, with 24 bases between the two germline ends. Germline assignment: CDR1 SGHTS and CDR2 YDEGEE. The CDR3 region has the DNA TGTGCCAGCAGCGGGGGGAGGAGGGCAGGCGGCGAGGAGCAGTTCTTC. This translates into CASSGGRRAGGEEQFF.

The chain joins TRBV4-2 to TRBJ2-1; 7 bases are shared with TRBD2. Looked up from germline, CDR1 is LGHNA and CDR2 is YNFKEQ. This CDR3 has 15 amino acids. V trimming: 4 bases; J trimming: 7 bases; junction bases outside the gene matches: 10. As DNA, the CDR3 is TGTGCCAGCAGCCCCGTAACGGCGGGAGAAAATGAGCAGTTCTTC. Amino acid sequence: CASSPVTAGENEQFF.

The chain joins TRBV10-3 to TRBJ2-1; TRBD2 aligns across 13 bases. V dropped 6 bases and J dropped 5; count of bases not matched to a gene: 4. The CDR3 spans 15 residues. Germline CDR1 is ENHRY and CDR2 is SYGVKD. The CDR3 DNA sequence: TGTGCCATCAGCCCCACTAGCGGGAGGGACAATGAGCAGTTCTTC. It yields the protein CAISPTSGRDNEQFF.

The chain carries TRBV18 and TRBJ2-7, with D possibly being TRBD2 (6 bases). V lost 2 bases to trimming and J lost 0 bases, with 8 bases between them. This CDR3 has 14 residues. Germline V CDR1 and CDR2: KGHSH, LQKENI. The CDR3 spells CASSPASASYEQYF. As DNA, the CDR3 is TGTGCCAGCTCACCAGCTAGCGCCTCCTACGAGCAGTACTTC.